This is a list of T cell receptor beta chains from one sample in a study of vaccination and CD4 T cells after COVID-19. TCRdb reanalysed the PCR reads using MiXCR and keeps one entry per CDR3 protein. The sample consists of about 7,000 distinct CDR3 sequences, 66% of them appearing once. The antigens these receptors bind are not known. The sample taken for sequencing was CD4+ T cells from blood, cultured in vitro. Receptors originate from a human donor who had recovered from COVID-19. The CDR3 runs from the conserved cysteine through the conserved F or W. A D gene is named only where the DNA matches it firmly. Size is omitted from some rows. Given values are once, few, many or a class for expanded clones.

>TRBD1|TRBJ1-4|TRBV15|-
CATSFGQADEKLFF
TGTGCCACCAGCTTCGGACAGGCCGATGAAAAACTGTTTTTT
>-|TRBJ1-5|TRBV20-1|once
CSVSRGALNQPQHF
TGCAGTGTTTCACGGGGGGCCCTTAATCAGCCCCAGCATTTT
>-|TRBJ1-4|TRBV20-1|-
CSARDGGGEKLFF
TGCAGTGCTAGGGACGGGGGGGGTGAAAAACTGTTTTTT
>-|TRBJ2-7|TRBV20-1|-
CSAVTNEQYF
TGCAGTGCCGTTACGAACGAGCAGTACTTC
>TRBD2|TRBJ2-3|TRBV25-1|-
CASGTSGRTDTQYF
TGTGCCAGCGGGACTAGCGGGAGGACAGATACGCAGTATTTT
>-|TRBJ2-3|TRBV20-1|few
CSATHRGNPTDTQYF
TGCAGTGCCACACATCGCGGGAATCCCACAGATACGCAGTATTTT
>-|TRBJ1-1|TRBV5-1|few
CASSSQWNTEAFF
TGCGCCAGCAGCTCCCAGTGGAACACTGAAGCTTTCTTT
>-|TRBJ1-1|TRBV7-9|-
CASSLDTVTEAFF
TGTGCCAGCAGCTTGGACACTGTCACTGAAGCTTTCTTT
>-|TRBJ2-2|TRBV7-2|once
CASSLRGPVTGELFF
TGTGCCAGCAGCTTACGGGGGCCGGTAACCGGGGAGCTGTTTTTT
>TRBD2|TRBJ2-1|TRBV12-3/TRBV12-4|-
CASSSGLAGGTYNEQFF
TGTGCCAGCAGTTCGGGACTAGCGGGAGGGACGTACAATGAGCAGTTCTTC
>TRBD2|TRBJ2-3|TRBV20-1|-
CSARVAGGDTQYF
TGCAGTGCTAGAGTAGCGGGGGGGGATACGCAGTATTTT
>TRBD1|TRBJ1-2|TRBV27|-
CASSLYPGTGVGYTF
TGTGCCAGCAGTTTATATCCCGGGACAGGGGTTGGCTACACCTTC
>-|TRBJ2-6|TRBV15|-
CATSRDRLASGANVLTF
TGTGCCACCAGCAGAGATCGGTTGGCCTCTGGGGCCAACGTCCTGACTTTC
>-|TRBJ1-5|TRBV6-2/TRBV6-3|-
CASSYSARASQPQHF
TGTGCCAGCAGTTACTCGGCCAGGGCATCGCAGCCCCAGCATTTT
>-|TRBJ1-1|TRBV20-1|-
CSARVDGGAEAFF
TGCAGTGCTAGAGTTGACGGCGGGGCTGAAGCTTTCTTT
>-|TRBJ1-6|TRBV20-1|-
CSALQGNYNSPLHF
TGCAGTGCTCTGCAGGGAAACTATAATTCACCCCTCCACTTT
>-|TRBJ2-7|TRBV20-1|-
CSARTYLSYEQYF
TGCAGTGCTAGGACCTACCTCTCCTACGAGCAGTACTTC
>-|TRBJ2-5|TRBV20-1|few
CSVGQRAGETQYF
TGCAGTGTAGGACAGCGGGCCGGAGAGACCCAGTACTTC
>TRBD2|TRBJ2-7|TRBV7-2|-
CASSLAPTSFYEQYF
TGTGCCAGCAGCTTAGCCCCGACTAGCTTCTACGAGCAGTACTTC
>TRBD1|TRBJ2-4|TRBV24-1|-
CATSDPGQGLNIQYF
TGTGCCACCAGTGACCCCGGACAGGGTTTAAACATTCAGTACTTC
>-|TRBJ2-4|TRBV18|-
CASSPPVVKNIQYF
TGTGCCAGCTCACCACCGGTAGTCAAAAACATTCAGTACTTC
>-|TRBJ2-5|TRBV24-1|-
CATSDLRTGQETQYF
TGTGCCACCAGTGATTTAAGGACGGGCCAAGAGACCCAGTACTTC
>-|TRBJ2-7|TRBV11-3|-
CASSSPGARAHEQYF
TGTGCCAGCAGCTCCCCCGGGGCTCGGGCCCACGAGCAGTACTTC
>TRBD2|TRBJ2-5|TRBV15|-
CATSRGLVEETQYF
TGTGCCACCAGCAGGGGACTAGTCGAAGAGACCCAGTACTTC
>TRBD2|TRBJ2-5|TRBV20-1|few
CSARRLAGDQETQYF
TGCAGTGCTAGACGGTTAGCGGGGGACCAAGAGACCCAGTACTTC
>TRBD1|TRBJ2-7|TRBV12-3/TRBV12-4|-
CASSRPGQGSYEQYF
TGTGCCAGCAGCCGTCCGGGACAGGGATCCTACGAGCAGTACTTC
>-|TRBJ1-2|TRBV12-3/TRBV12-4|-
CASSNYRDSGLYGYTF
TGTGCCAGCAGTAACTACAGGGATTCAGGACTCTATGGCTACACCTTC